This T cell receptor (beta chain) was found in a study of cytomegalovirus exposure and HLA in healthy donors. The germline V gene has CDR1 MDHEN and CDR2 SYDVKM. There are 15 residues in the CDR3. The V and J ends lost 6 bases and 4 bases, in that order; junction bases with no gene match: 10. It was with 60 Vbeta and 13 Jbeta primers that the PCR ran. Assay used: immunoSEQ multiplex PCR; TCRdb lists only in-frame clones, some missing. Of under 45,000 clones listed, roughly 80% are singletons. Sequencing was performed on PBMCs. The chain uses TRBV28 and TRBJ2-5, with 8 bases that match TRBD2. The sequence was obtained from a man aged 25 to 45 in good health and CMV-seronegative. CDR3: CASRDPREGRETQYF. The CDR3 nucleotides read TGTGCCAGCAGGGACCCTCGGGAGGGGAGAGAGACCCAGTACTTC.